The 21 T cell receptor beta chains presented below share a single source sample, sequenced in a study of OX40 agonist ivuxolimab in advanced cancers. Measured with immunoSEQ multiplex PCR; TCRdb has only the in-frame clones, and not every one. The data show about 68,000 clones, 80% to 90% seen once. The specimen comprised CD4+ or CD8+ T cells sorted from blood, sampled in a trial of the OX40 agonist ivuxolimab. The receptors come from an adult with an advanced solid tumor such as melanoma, head and neck, liver or kidney cancer.

This clone was found a few times. V is TRBV5-1 and J is TRBJ1-3; 10 positions match TRBD1. Looked up from germline, CDR1 is SGHRS and CDR2 is YFSETQ. Losses at the gene ends were 2 bases for V and 4 bases for J; bases not matched to a gene: 9. The CDR3 has 17 amino acids. Written as DNA, the CDR3 is TGCGCCAGCAGCTTAAGACAGGGGGCAAGATCCGGAAACACCATATATTTT. Protein: CASSLRQGARSGNTIYF.

The V gene is TRBV7-6, the J gene TRBJ2-1; a possible D gene is TRBD2 (6 bases). The V end was cut by 1 base, the J end by 2 bases, with 18 bases between. The V gene's germline CDR1 is SGHVS and CDR2 FNYEAQ. This CDR3 comprises 18 residues. In DNA, the CDR3 is TGTGCCAGCAGCTTAGGCCCTAGCGCCCGGATGACCTACAATGAGCAGTTCTTC. Its translation is CASSLGPSARMTYNEQFF. Complete variable domain (other parts from reference TRBV7-6 and TRBJ2-1): GAGVSQSPRYKVTKRGQDVALRCDPISGHVSLYWYRQALGQGPEFLTYFNYEAQQDKSGLPNDRFSAERPEGSISTLTIQRTEQRDSAMYRCASSLGPSARMTYNEQFFGPGTRLTVL.

This sequence joins TRBV7-3 and TRBJ2-1; 8 bases are shared with TRBD2. CDR3 length: 15 amino acids. CDR1 SGHTA and CDR2 FQGTGA come from the germline V gene. Trimming cost V 3 bases and J 7 bases; bases outside gene matches: 8. CDR3 residues: CASSFGRAEGNEQFF. CDR3 bases: TGTGCCAGCAGCTTCGGGAGGGCCGAAGGGAATGAGCAGTTCTTC.

This chain connects TRBV10-1 to TRBJ2-5; D uncertain. V lost 11 bases, J lost 5 bases, and 9 bases lay in between. The CDR3 is made up of 10 amino acids. Germline loops: CDR1 WNHNN, CDR2 SYGVQD (reference sequence). CDR3 protein: CAPCKETQYF. For the CDR3, the DNA is TGCGCCCCCTGCAAGGAGACCCAGTACTTC.

This clone was seen only once. The V call is TRBV7-2, the J call TRBJ2-7, with D perhaps TRBD2 (5 bases). Germline V gene sequence: CDR1 SGHTA, CDR2 FQGNSA. The CDR3 extends over 14 amino acids. The V end was cut by 3 bases, the J end by 6 bases, with 15 bases between. The DNA of the CDR3 is TGTGCCAGCAGCTTGGGGTCCTTGGACTTCGAGCAGTACTTC. Its protein product is CASSLGSLDFEQYF.

V usage is TRBV7-2 and J usage is TRBJ2-1, with 8 bases identical to TRBD2. The germline V gene encodes CDR1 SGHTA and CDR2 FQGNSA. This CDR3 spans 16 amino acids. With 0 bases clipped from V and 8 bases from J, the junction kept 9 bases outside the gene matches. CDR3: CASSLAPTSGSYEQFF. The CDR3 DNA reads as TGTGCCAGCAGCTTAGCGCCCACTAGCGGAAGCTATGAGCAGTTCTTC.

J is TRBJ2-3 and V is TRBV4-3; 9 nucleotides line up with TRBD2. From germline, CDR1 is LGHNA and CDR2 YSLEER. Trimming took 4 bases from V and 2 from J; bases not matched to a gene: 1. This CDR3 comprises 14 residues. CDR3 nucleotide sequence: TGCGCCAGCAGCCGACTAGCGGACACAGATACGCAGTATTTT. Its translation: CASSRLADTDTQYF.

The chain couples TRBV19 to TRBJ2-5; TRBD2 is a possible D gene (5 bases). The length of the CDR3 is 13 residues. V was clipped by 2 bases and J by 7 bases, with 11 bases between them. Per germline, CDR1 LNHDA and CDR2 SQIVND (reference sequence). Here the CDR3 DNA reads TGTGCCAGTAGTATACGGGCCCGGGGGACCCAGTACTTC. Translation gives CASSIRARGTQYF.

The chain links TRBV7-2 to TRBJ1-3, with D perhaps TRBD1 (6 bases). V was pared by 5 bases and J by 2 bases, with 13 bases between. The CDR3 is 15 residues long. Germline lookup yields CDR1 SGHTA and CDR2 FQGNSA. The CDR3 DNA reads as TGTGCCAGCAGCGAACGGACAGTAGCTGGAAACACCATATATTTT. Protein sequence: CASSERTVAGNTIYF.

The J gene is TRBJ1-4, the V gene TRBV5-1; the D is unclear. The CDR3 is made up of 14 amino acids. Germline V CDR1 and CDR2: SGHRS, YFSETQ. The V and J ends lost 0 bases and 8 bases respectively, with 11 bases between them. The CDR3, as DNA: TGCGCCAGCAGCTTGGATGGCTTCATGGAAAAACTGTTTTTT. This codes for CASSLDGFMEKLFF. Complete variable domain (other parts from reference TRBV5-1 and TRBJ1-4): KAGVTQTPRYLIKTRGQQVTLSCSPISGHRSVSWYQQTPGQGLQFLFEYFSETQRNKGNFPGRFSGRQFSNSRSEMNVSTLELGDSALYLCASSLDGFMEKLFFGSGTQLSVL.

This clone was seen just once. This chain joins TRBV7-9 and TRBJ2-3; maybe TRBD1 (5 bases). Trimming removed 6 bases from V and 5 bases from J, with 15 bases in between. The CDR3 totals 14 residues. The germline V gene encodes CDR1 SEHNR and CDR2 FQNEAQ (reference sequence). CDR3 sequence: CASSHPGFGDTQYF. The DNA for the CDR3 is TGTGCCAGCAGTCACCCAGGGTTTGGAGATACGCAGTATTTT.

This chain connects TRBV7-6 to TRBJ2-7; D unresolved. CDR1 and CDR2 from the germline V gene are SGHVS and FNYEAQ. The CDR3 length is 14 residues. V was pared by 5 bases and J by 1 base, with 12 bases between. CDR3 in amino acids: CASSPLDGSYEQYF. The CDR3 coding sequence is TGTGCCAGCAGCCCTCTGGACGGATCCTACGAGCAGTACTTC.

This chain uses TRBV15 with TRBJ2-2; 13 bases fit TRBD2. Trimming at V came to 3 bases and at J to 7 bases, leaving 5 bases not matched to a gene. Germline values: CDR1 LNHNV, CDR2 YYDKDF (reference sequence). This CDR3 spans 16 amino acids. The CDR3 region is CATSSGLAGANGELFF. CDR3 DNA sequence: TGTGCCACCAGCAGCGGACTAGCGGGAGCAAACGGGGAGCTGTTTTTT.

The V call is TRBV5-4, the J call TRBJ1-2; 9 bases align to TRBD1. The CDR3 length is 13 residues. V shed 4 bases, J shed 6 bases, and the junction held 4 bases outside the gene matches. Germline CDR1 is SGHNT and CDR2 is YYREEE (reference sequence). CDR3 amino acids: CASSMRTGDGYTF. DNA of the CDR3: TGTGCCAGCAGCATGCGGACAGGGGATGGCTACACCTTC.

This rearrangement joins TRBV28 to TRBJ1-1; 7 bases align to TRBD1. The CDR3 covers 16 residues. The V segment lost 4 bases and the J segment 0 bases; nucleotides outside the gene matches: 8. CDR1 is MDHEN and CDR2 is SYDVKM in the germline V gene. CDR3 amino acids: CASSSRDSGLNTEAFF. CDR3 bases: TGTGCCAGCAGTTCGAGGGACAGCGGATTGAACACTGAAGCTTTCTTT.

DNA of the CDR3: TGTGCCGGAAGGATGAGCGGCAGGGAGAGCACCGGGGAGCTGTTTTTT. Amino acid sequence: CAGRMSGRESTGELFF. The chain combines TRBV30 with TRBJ2-2; either TRBD1 or TRBD2 may fit D (5 bases each). V lost 8 bases to trimming and J lost 4 bases, with 23 bases between them. The CDR3 consists of 16 residues. Germline V CDR1 and CDR2: GTSNPN, SVGIG (reference sequence).

The chain recombines TRBV7-8 with TRBJ2-7; 10 nucleotides line up with TRBD2. CDR1 is SGHVS and CDR2 is FQNEAQ in the germline V gene. The CDR3 is made up of 15 amino acids. Unmatched junction bases numbered 4, after V lost 0 bases and J lost 5 bases. The CDR3 sequence: CASSLALAGVDEQYF. CDR3 in DNA: TGTGCCAGCAGCTTAGCCCTAGCGGGAGTTGACGAGCAGTACTTC. Filled out from reference TRBV7-8 and TRBJ2-7, the complete variable domain reads GAGVSQSPRYKVAKRGQDVALRCDPISGHVSLFWYQQALGQGPEFLTYFQNEAQLDKSGLPSDRFFAERPEGSVSTLKIQRTQQEDSAVYLCASSLALAGVDEQYFGPGTRLTVT.

The DNA for the CDR3 is TGTGCCAGCAGTGAAGCGGATGGGTCAGATACGCAGTATTTT. Translated: CASSEADGSDTQYF. V gene TRBV2 combines with J gene TRBJ2-3; no firm D call. The CDR3 covers 14 residues. Trimming removed 0 bases from V and 4 bases from J, with 8 bases in between. Looked up from germline, CDR1 is SNHLY and CDR2 is FYNNEI.

The chain is built from TRBV4-3 and TRBJ2-1; TRBD2 aligns across 11 bases. Germline CDR1 LGHNA, CDR2 YSLEER. Losses at the gene ends were 3 bases for V and 4 bases for J; bases not matched to a gene: 2. CDR3 length: 15 amino acids. The CDR3: CASSQGLAAYNEQFF. The CDR3 DNA follows: TGCGCCAGCAGCCAGGGACTAGCGGCATACAATGAGCAGTTCTTC.

V is TRBV11-3 and J is TRBJ1-2; possible D gene TRBD1, 5 bases. The ends were cut back, 5 bases at V and 2 bases at J, with 12 bases in the middle. The CDR3 consists of 14 residues. Germline V gives CDR1 SGHNT, CDR2 YENEEA. The chain's CDR3 is CASSPRQPNYGYTF. The CDR3 DNA is TGTGCCAGCAGCCCCCGACAGCCGAACTATGGCTACACCTTC.

The chain is built from TRBV7-9 and TRBJ2-3; D unresolved. The CDR3 spans 14 residues. V lost 0 bases to trimming and J lost 5 bases, with 9 bases between them. Germline assignment: CDR1 SEHNR and CDR2 FQNEAQ (reference sequence). The CDR3 here is CASSLAGPQDTQYF. The CDR3 DNA follows: TGTGCCAGCAGCTTAGCTGGACCTCAAGATACGCAGTATTTT.